These 17 T cell receptor beta chains share one sample of origin, sequenced in a study of blood T cell repertoires in COVID-19. The repertoire was sequenced with immunoSEQ multiplex PCR; TCRdb's copy has only in-frame clones and lacks some. The sample shows 110,000 to 150,000 clones, 86% of them seen only once. The sample consisted of peripheral blood. The receptors were gathered from a woman aged 60-75 years with acute or convalescent COVID-19.

The rearrangement links TRBV28 to TRBJ2-1; 11 bases align to TRBD2. The CDR3 is 15 residues long. With 5 bases clipped from V and 10 bases from J, the junction kept 10 bases outside the gene matches. Germline V lookup: CDR1 MDHEN, CDR2 SYDVKM. DNA for the CDR3: TGTGCCAGCAGTCCTCGGGGTAGCGGGGGGGTAGAGCAGTTCTTC. This sequence encodes CASSPRGSGGVEQFF.

CDR3 residues: CASSLGLDAQDTQYF. The CDR3 nucleotides are TGTGCCAGCAGCTTGGGACTAGACGCACAGGATACGCAGTATTTT. The gene calls are TRBV5-4 and TRBJ2-3; possibly TRBD2 for D (6 bases). The germline gives CDR1 SGHNT, CDR2 YYREEE (reference sequence). This CDR3 comprises 15 residues. With 0 bases removed from V and 6 bases from J, the gap between germline ends came to 14 bases.

V is TRBV19 and J is TRBJ2-7; 8 bases line up with TRBD2. In germline, CDR1 is LNHDA, CDR2 SQIVND (reference sequence). Unmatched junction bases numbered 4, after V lost 5 bases and J lost 4 bases. This CDR3 contains 13 residues. The chain's CDR3 is CASSGGLVYEQYF. The CDR3 nucleotides are TGTGCCAGTAGTGGGGGACTAGTTTACGAGCAGTACTTC. Variable domain in full (rest from reference TRBV19 and TRBJ2-7): DGGITQSPKYLFRKEGQNVTLSCEQNLNHDAMYWYRQDPGQGLRLIYYSQIVNDFQKGDIAEGYSVSREKKESFPLTVTSAQKNPTAFYLCASSGGLVYEQYFGPGTRLTVT.

This chain uses TRBV29-1 with TRBJ2-1; 8 bases are a match to TRBD1. J gave up 12 bases and V 4 bases, and 23 bases lay outside the gene matches. Germline lookup yields CDR1 SQVTM and CDR2 ANQGSEA. There are 17 residues in the CDR3. The CDR3 nucleotides are TGCAGCGTTGGGGAGATAACAGGGGGGAAATGGAAAATGGGGCAGTTCTTC. Its translation: CSVGEITGGKWKMGQFF.

The chain recombines TRBV30 with TRBJ1-1; D unclear. Deletions cut 0 bases from V and 4 bases from J, with 15 bases between. The CDR3 has 15 residues. The V gene's germline CDR1 is GTSNPN and CDR2 SVGIG (reference sequence). CDR3 loop: CAWSVLPLILTEAFF. As DNA, the CDR3 is TGTGCCTGGAGTGTACTCCCCCTAATTCTCACTGAAGCTTTCTTT. The full variable domain, in which reference TRBV30 and TRBJ1-1 provide the parts outside the CDR3, is SQTIHQWPATLVQPVGSPLSLECTVEGTSNPNLYWYRQAAGRGLQLLFYSVGIGQISSEVPQNLSASRPQDRQFILSSKKLLLSDSGFYLCAWSVLPLILTEAFFGQGTRLTVV.

This CDR3 reads CASSEPIGTGTTDTQYF. CDR3 nucleotide sequence: TGCGCCAGCAGTGAGCCGATCGGGACAGGGACCACAGATACGCAGTATTTT. The V and J genes are TRBV10-2 and TRBJ2-3, with 9 bases that match TRBD1. Trimming cost V 2 bases and J 2 bases; bases outside gene matches: 8. Germline V gene data show CDR1 as WSHSY and CDR2 as SAAADI. The CDR3 has 17 residues.

This clone appeared many times. The chain recombines TRBV3-1 (or the pseudogene TRBV3-2) with TRBJ1-1; D is unclear. The germline CDR1 and CDR2 sequences are LGHDT and YNNKEL (reference sequence). Trimming took off 0 bases at V and 4 bases at J, with 6 bases between the two ends. The CDR3 contains 13 residues. This CDR3 reads CASSQDPGTEAFF. The CDR3 bases are TGTGCCAGCAGCCAAGATCCAGGCACTGAAGCTTTCTTT.

This chain joins TRBV5-1 and TRBJ1-3; no firm D call. CDR1 is SGHRS, CDR2 YFSETQ, per germline. Between the trimmed V and J ends, which lost 0 bases and 0 bases, there was a span of 13 bases. This CDR3 region has 17 residues. In nucleotides, the CDR3 is TGCGCCAGCAGCTTGGGGGTACTGACAAGCTCTGGAAACACCATATATTTT. Translating gives CASSLGVLTSSGNTIYF.

The rearrangement joins TRBV7-2 to TRBJ2-3, with D perhaps matching TRBD2 (6 bases). The CDR3 covers 17 residues. CDR1 and CDR2 from the germline V gene are SGHTA and FQGNSA. V lost 2 bases and J lost 0, with 15 bases in between. Here the CDR3 DNA reads TGTGCCAGCAGCTTAACTCTCCGGGAGACGAGCACAGATACGCAGTATTTT. Translation: CASSLTLRETSTDTQYF.

The V gene is TRBV29-1, the J gene TRBJ1-1; D is ambiguous. V lost 2 bases, J lost 1 base, and 8 bases lay in between. CDR1 is SQVTM, CDR2 ANQGSEA, per germline. The CDR3 loop spans 13 amino acids. CDR3 in DNA: TGCAGCGTTGAAATGAGTCAGAACACTGAAGCTTTCTTT. Translation: CSVEMSQNTEAFF.

This chain uses TRBV5-4 with TRBJ1-2, with TRBD1 identical over 8 bases. This CDR3 spans 14 amino acids. Germline V gene sequence: CDR1 SGHNT, CDR2 YYREEE (reference sequence). The junction had 8 bases not matched to a gene; V was cut back by 4 bases and J by 6 bases. In DNA form, the CDR3 reads TGTGCCAGCAGCCCCCGGACAGGGAATAATGGCTACACCTTC. It codes for CASSPRTGNNGYTF.

The chain links TRBV3-1 (or the pseudogene TRBV3-2) to TRBJ2-5, with 8 bases identical to TRBD2. With 1 base clipped from V and 2 bases from J, the junction kept 6 bases outside the gene matches. CDR1 and CDR2 (germline): LGHDT, YNNKEL (reference sequence). The CDR3 length is 16 residues. CDR3 coding DNA: TGTGCCAGCAGCCAAGCCGGCGGGGGGAGGCAAGAGACCCAGTACTTC. Translation gives CASSQAGGGRQETQYF.

Written as DNA, the CDR3 is TGTGCCACCAGTGCCCAGGGCCTGGGGGAGCAGTACTTC. This sequence encodes CATSAQGLGEQYF. V usage is TRBV24-1 and J usage is TRBJ2-7; D perhaps matches TRBD1 (5 bases). From germline, CDR1 is KGHDR and CDR2 SFDVKD. CDR3 length: 13 residues. Trimming shortened V by 5 bases and J by 7 bases, and 14 bases separated the two germline ends.

V and J are TRBV3-1 (or the pseudogene TRBV3-2) and TRBJ2-5; TRBD2 might be the D (6 bases). Trimming removed 4 bases at V and 9 bases at J, with 18 bases between. The CDR3 is made up of 14 amino acids. Germline V gene data show CDR1 as LGHDT and CDR2 as YNNKEL (reference sequence). The CDR3 region is CASSLYRASEAQYF. DNA of the CDR3: TGTGCCAGCAGCCTGTACCGGGCTAGCGAGGCCCAGTACTTC.

This chain uses TRBV10-3 with TRBJ1-2, with 9 bases that match TRBD1. The CDR3 is made up of 16 amino acids. Germline-derived CDR1 and CDR2 are ENHRY and SYGVKD. V lost 6 bases and J lost 1; bases outside the gene matches: 9. The CDR3 DNA is TGTGCCATCAGGGGGACAGGGAGGAGTGGTAACTATGGCTACACCTTC. Protein: CAIRGTGRSGNYGYTF.

V and J are TRBV19 and TRBJ1-2; maybe TRBD1 (5 bases). Between the trimmed V and J ends, which lost 9 bases and 4 bases, there was a span of 24 bases. Looked up from germline, CDR1 is LNHDA and CDR2 is SQIVND (reference sequence). CDR3 length: 16 amino acids. CDR3 coding DNA: TGTGCCAGCTCTTGGTCGCGCAGGGCGAATCTCTATGGCTACACCTTC. Translation: CASSWSRRANLYGYTF. Looking up the rest from reference TRBV19 and TRBJ1-2 gives the full variable domain: DGGITQSPKYLFRKEGQNVTLSCEQNLNHDAMYWYRQDPGQGLRLIYYSQIVNDFQKGDIAEGYSVSREKKESFPLTVTSAQKNPTAFYLCASSWSRRANLYGYTFGSGTRLTVV.

The chain couples TRBV5-1 to TRBJ1-2, with 7 positions matching TRBD1. Germline lookup yields CDR1 SGHRS and CDR2 YFSETQ. The V gene end was trimmed by 6 bases and the J gene end by 4 bases; junction bases not matched to a gene: 12. The length of the CDR3 is 15 residues. The CDR3 loop reads CASTSLGTDPYGYTF. The CDR3 DNA reads as TGCGCCAGCACCTCGCTCGGGACAGATCCCTATGGCTACACCTTC.